Here is one T cell receptor (beta chain) with its context. What it recognizes is unknown. The assay, immunoSEQ v3.0, was run at survey level. It was roughly 40,000-55,000 T-cell genomes per sample that sequencing targeted. Repertoires were generated with immunoSEQ multiplex PCR, while TCRdb's copy carries only in-frame clones and drops some. Among 20,000 to 30,000 clones listed, 70% to 80% were seen once. The data belong to a study of long-term antiretroviral therapy in people with HIV. Study outcomes and limitations: Diversity remained lower than transplant donor controls, even though it increased after ART. Blood draws took place between about 2003 and 2018 and possibly involved older ART regimens. Repertoires in HIV (unlike those of controls) had narrower CDR3 length ranges.

Specimen: unsorted PBMCs, collected 1.2 years after starting antiretroviral therapy. The sequence came from a woman between 40 and 50 years old with HIV.

CDR3 DNA sequence: TGTGCCAGCAGTCACCCCTCGGAAAAACTGTTTTTT. It specifies CASSHPSEKLFF. V gene TRBV27 combines with J gene TRBJ1-4, with no clear D. Deletions cut 5 bases from V and 8 bases from J, with 9 bases between. Germline V gene sequence: CDR1 MNHEY, CDR2 SMNVEV (reference sequence). The CDR3 is 12 residues long.